These T cell receptor beta chains were read from a single sample in a study of cytomegalovirus exposure and HLA in healthy donors. Generated by immunoSEQ multiplex PCR, the TCRdb table keeps only in-frame clones and is missing some. The profile shows 95,000 to 150,000 clones, under 20% of them singletons. Sample: PBMCs. The receptors were gathered from a female donor in good health and CMV-seropositive. Both conserved end residues are part of each CDR3. A D gene is named only where the DNA matches it firmly. Some rows mark clone size as missing; the rest say once, few, many or name a class of expanded clone.

few	TRBV6-1	16	TRBJ1-5	-	TGTGCCAGCAGTGAACAGCCTACGTCCGCCAGGGGCATACCGCATTTT	CASSEQPTSARGIPHF
-	TRBV5-1	15	TRBJ2-1	TRBD1	TGCGCCAGCAGCTTGCCGGGACAGGGCGTGAATGAGCAGTTCTTC	CASSLPGQGVNEQFF
few	TRBV9	13	TRBJ2-5	TRBD1	TGTGCCAGCAGCGTAAACAGGGGTGAGACCCAGTACTTC	CASSVNRGETQYF
few	TRBV7-8	16	TRBJ2-7	TRBD1	TGTGCCAGCAGCCATTCAACAGGGGGATCCTCCTACGAGCAGTACTTC	CASSHSTGGSSYEQYF
few	TRBV7-9	14	TRBJ1-1	TRBD1	TGTGCCAGCAGCTTAGGGGGGACAGGGGGCGAAGCTTTCTTT	CASSLGGTGGEAFF
-	TRBV4-2	16	TRBJ2-3	TRBD2	TGTGCCAGCAGCCGAATAGCGGGAGGATCGGGGGATACGCAGTATTTT	CASSRIAGGSGDTQYF
-	TRBV7-9	16	TRBJ2-7	-	TGTGCCAGCAGCTTCTCTTTACAGGGAGTAACCTTCGAGCAGTACTTC	CASSFSLQGVTFEQYF
-	TRBV9	17	TRBJ2-5	-	TGTGCCAGCAGTAGGGGGCCGCGGGACCCTTACTCGGAGACCCAGTACTTC	CASSRGPRDPYSETQYF
once	TRBV28	14	TRBJ1-2	TRBD1	TGTGCCAGCAGTTTATATAGGGGGCTGGTTGGCTACACCTTC	CASSLYRGLVGYTF
few	TRBV2	14	TRBJ2-7	TRBD2	TGTGCCAGCTCCCTCCTCAGCGGGGGGGCTGAGCAGTACTTC	CASSLLSGGAEQYF
few	TRBV29-1	13	TRBJ1-4	-	TGCAGCATGCAGGGTGCAACTAATGAAAAACTGTTTTTT	CSMQGATNEKLFF
-	TRBV4-1	12	TRBJ2-1	-	TGCGCCAGCAGCCGCGGGCGTAATGAGCAGTTCTTC	CASSRGRNEQFF
-	TRBV13	16	TRBJ1-1	-	TGTGCCAGCAGCACACCAAGGCTCAAACTATACACTGAAGCTTTCTTT	CASSTPRLKLYTEAFF
once	TRBV5-4	16	TRBJ2-2	TRBD1	TGTGCCAGCAGCTTGCGGACAGGGGGGAGCACCGGGGAGCTGTTTTTT	CASSLRTGGSTGELFF